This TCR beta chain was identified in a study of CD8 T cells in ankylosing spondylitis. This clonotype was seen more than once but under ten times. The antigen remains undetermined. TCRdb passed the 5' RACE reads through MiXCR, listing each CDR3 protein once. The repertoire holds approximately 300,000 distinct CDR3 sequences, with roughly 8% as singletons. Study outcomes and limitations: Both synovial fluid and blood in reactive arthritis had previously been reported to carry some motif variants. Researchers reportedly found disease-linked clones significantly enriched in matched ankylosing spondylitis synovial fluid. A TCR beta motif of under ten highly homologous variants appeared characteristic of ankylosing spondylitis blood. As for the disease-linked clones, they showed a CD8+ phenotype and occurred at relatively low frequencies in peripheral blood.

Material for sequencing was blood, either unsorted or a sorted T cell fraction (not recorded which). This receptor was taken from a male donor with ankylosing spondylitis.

As DNA, the CDR3 is TGTGCCAGCAGCGGTCCACTGGGGAGCACAGATACGCAGTATTTT. Its protein is CASSGPLGSTDTQYF. J is TRBJ2-3 and V is TRBV11-1, with unresolved D. Trimming took 5 bases from V and 0 from J, leaving 12 bases between them. Germline V gene sequence: CDR1 SGHAT, CDR2 FQDESV (reference sequence). The CDR3 runs 15 residues.